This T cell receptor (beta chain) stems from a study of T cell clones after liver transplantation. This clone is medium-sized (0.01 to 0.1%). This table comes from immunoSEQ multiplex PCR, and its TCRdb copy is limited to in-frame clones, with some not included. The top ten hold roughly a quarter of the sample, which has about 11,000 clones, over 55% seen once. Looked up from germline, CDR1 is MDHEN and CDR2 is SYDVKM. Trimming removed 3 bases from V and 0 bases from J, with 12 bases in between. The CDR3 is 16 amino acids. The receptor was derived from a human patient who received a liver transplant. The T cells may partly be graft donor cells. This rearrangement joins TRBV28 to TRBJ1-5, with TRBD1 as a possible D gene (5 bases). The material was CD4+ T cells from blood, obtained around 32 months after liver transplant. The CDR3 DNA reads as TGTGCCAGCAGTTTGGGCCCGCAGGGTAGCAATCAGCCCCAGCATTTT. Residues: CASSLGPQGSNQPQHF. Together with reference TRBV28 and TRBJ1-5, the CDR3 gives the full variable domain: DVKVTQSSRYLVKRTGEKVFLECVQDMDHENMFWYRQDPGLGLRLIYFSYDVKMKEKGDIPEGYSVSREKKERFSLILESASTNQTSMYLCASSLGPQGSNQPQHFGDGTRLSIL.